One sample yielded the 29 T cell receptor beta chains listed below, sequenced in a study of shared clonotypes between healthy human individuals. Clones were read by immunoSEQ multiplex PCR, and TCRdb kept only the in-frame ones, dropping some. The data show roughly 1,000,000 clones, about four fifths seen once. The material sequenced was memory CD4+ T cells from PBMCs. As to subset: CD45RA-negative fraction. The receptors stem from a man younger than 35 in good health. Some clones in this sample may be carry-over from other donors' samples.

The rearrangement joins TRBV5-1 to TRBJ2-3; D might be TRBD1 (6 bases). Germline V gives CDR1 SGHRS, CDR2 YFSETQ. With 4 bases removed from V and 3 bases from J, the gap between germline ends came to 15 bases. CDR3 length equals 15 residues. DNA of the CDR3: TGCGCCAGCAGCGGACAGATAACACATACAGATACGCAGTATTTT. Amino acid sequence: CASSGQITHTDTQYF.

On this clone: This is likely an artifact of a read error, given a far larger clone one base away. The CDR3 is CANSPLGQGAAYEQYF. CDR3 DNA sequence: TGTGCCAACTCACCACTGGGGCAGGGGGCAGCCTACGAGCAGTACTTC. The chain recombines TRBV18 with TRBJ2-7, with 8 bases identical to TRBD1. Germline CDR1 reads KGHSH; CDR2 reads LQKENI. The CDR3 is 16 residues long.

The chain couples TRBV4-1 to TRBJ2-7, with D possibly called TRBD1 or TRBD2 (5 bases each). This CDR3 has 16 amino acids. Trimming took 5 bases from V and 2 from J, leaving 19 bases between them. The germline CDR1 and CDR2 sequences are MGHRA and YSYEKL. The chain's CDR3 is CASSTQTGTVPYEQYF. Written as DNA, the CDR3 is TGCGCCAGCAGCACACAGACCGGGACCGTTCCCTACGAGCAGTACTTC.

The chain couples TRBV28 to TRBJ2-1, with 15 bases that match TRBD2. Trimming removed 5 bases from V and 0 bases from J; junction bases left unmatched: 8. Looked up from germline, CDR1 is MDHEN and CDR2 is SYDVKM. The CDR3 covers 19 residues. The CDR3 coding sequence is TGTGCCAGCAGTGGGACTAGCGGGAGGTCTATTAGCTCCTACAATGAGCAGTTCTTC. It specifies CASSGTSGRSISSYNEQFF. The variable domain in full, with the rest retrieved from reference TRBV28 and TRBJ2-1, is DVKVTQSSRYLVKRTGEKVFLECVQDMDHENMFWYRQDPGLGLRLIYFSYDVKMKEKGDIPEGYSVSREKKERFSLILESASTNQTSMYLCASSGTSGRSISSYNEQFFGPGTRLTVL.

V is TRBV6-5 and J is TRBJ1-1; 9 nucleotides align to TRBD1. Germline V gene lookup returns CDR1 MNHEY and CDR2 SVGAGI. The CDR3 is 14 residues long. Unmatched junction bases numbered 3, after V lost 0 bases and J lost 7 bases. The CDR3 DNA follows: TGTGCCAGCAGTTACTCCACAGGGGGCAGTGAAGCTTTCTTT. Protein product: CASSYSTGGSEAFF.

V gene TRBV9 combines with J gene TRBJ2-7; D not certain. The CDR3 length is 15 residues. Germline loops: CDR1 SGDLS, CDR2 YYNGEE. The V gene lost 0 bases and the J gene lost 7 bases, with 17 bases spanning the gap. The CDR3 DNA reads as TGTGCCAGCAGCGTAGGGGCGCAACCACTACGAGAGCAGTACTTC. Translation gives CASSVGAQPLREQYF.

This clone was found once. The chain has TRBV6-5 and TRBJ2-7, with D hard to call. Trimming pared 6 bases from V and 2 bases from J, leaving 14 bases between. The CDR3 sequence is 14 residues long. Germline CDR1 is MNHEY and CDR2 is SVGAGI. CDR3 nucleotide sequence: TGTGCCAGCAGCCAGAGGACGGAAACCTACGAGCAGTACTTC. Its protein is CASSQRTETYEQYF.

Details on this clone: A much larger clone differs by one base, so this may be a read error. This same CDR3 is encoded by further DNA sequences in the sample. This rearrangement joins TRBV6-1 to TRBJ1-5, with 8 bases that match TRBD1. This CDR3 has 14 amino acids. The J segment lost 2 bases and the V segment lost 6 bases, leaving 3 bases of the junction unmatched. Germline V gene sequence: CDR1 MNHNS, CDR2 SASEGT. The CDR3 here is CASSGTGGNQPQHF. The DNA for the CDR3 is TGTGCCAGCAGCGGGACAGGAGGCAATCAGCCCCAGCATTTT.

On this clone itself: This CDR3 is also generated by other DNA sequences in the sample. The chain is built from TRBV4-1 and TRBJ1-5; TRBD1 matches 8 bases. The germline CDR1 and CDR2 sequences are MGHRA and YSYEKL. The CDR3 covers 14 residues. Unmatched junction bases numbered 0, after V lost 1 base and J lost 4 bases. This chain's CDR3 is CASSQGQGNQPQHF. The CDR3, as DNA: TGCGCCAGCAGCCAAGGACAGGGGAATCAGCCCCAGCATTTT.

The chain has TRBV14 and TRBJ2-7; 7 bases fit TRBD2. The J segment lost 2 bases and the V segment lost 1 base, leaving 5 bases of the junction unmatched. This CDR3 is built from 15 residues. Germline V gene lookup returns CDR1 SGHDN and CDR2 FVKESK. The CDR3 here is CASSQGGGGTYEQYF. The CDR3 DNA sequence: TGTGCCAGCAGCCAAGGGGGGGGAGGCACCTACGAGCAGTACTTC.

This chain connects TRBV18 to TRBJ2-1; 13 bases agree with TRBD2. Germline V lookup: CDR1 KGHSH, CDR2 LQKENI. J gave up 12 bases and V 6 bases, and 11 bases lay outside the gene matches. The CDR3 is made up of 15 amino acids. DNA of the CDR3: TGTGCCAGCTCCCCGGGACTAGCGGGAAATATTGGGCAGTTCTTC. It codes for CASSPGLAGNIGQFF.

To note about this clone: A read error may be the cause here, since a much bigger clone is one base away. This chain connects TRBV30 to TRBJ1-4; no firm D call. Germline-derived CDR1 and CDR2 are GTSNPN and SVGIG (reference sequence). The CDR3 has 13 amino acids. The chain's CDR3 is CAWRLEGNEKPFF. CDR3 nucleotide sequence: TGTGCCTGGAGGCTGGAGGGCAATGAAAAACCGTTTTTT. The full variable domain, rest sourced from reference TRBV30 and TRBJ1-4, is SQTIHQWPATLVQPVGSPLSLECTVEGTSNPNLYWYRQAAGRGLQLLFYSVGIGQISSEVPQNLSASRPQDRQFILSSKKLLLSDSGFYLCAWRLEGNEKPFFGSGTQLSVL.

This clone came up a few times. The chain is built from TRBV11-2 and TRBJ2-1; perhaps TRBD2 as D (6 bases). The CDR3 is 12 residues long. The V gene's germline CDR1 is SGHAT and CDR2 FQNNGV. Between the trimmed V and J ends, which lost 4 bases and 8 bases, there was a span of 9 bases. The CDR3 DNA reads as TGTGCCAGCAGCTCCCGGAGGGATGAGCAGTTCTTC. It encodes CASSSRRDEQFF.

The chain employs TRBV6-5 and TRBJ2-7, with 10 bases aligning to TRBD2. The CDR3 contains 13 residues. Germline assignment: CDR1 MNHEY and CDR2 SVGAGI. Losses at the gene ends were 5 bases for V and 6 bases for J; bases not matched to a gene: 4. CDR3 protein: CASSQGTSAEQYF. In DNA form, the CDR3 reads TGTGCCAGCAGTCAAGGGACTAGCGCCGAGCAGTACTTC.

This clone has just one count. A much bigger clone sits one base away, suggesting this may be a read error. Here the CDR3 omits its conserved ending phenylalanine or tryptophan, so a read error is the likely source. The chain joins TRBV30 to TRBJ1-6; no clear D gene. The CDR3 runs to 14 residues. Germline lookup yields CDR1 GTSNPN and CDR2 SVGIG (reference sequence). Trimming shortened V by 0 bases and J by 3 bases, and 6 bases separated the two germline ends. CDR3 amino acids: CAWSVHDYNSPLHI. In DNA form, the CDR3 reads TGTGCCTGGAGTGTACACGACTATAATTCACCCCTCCACATT.

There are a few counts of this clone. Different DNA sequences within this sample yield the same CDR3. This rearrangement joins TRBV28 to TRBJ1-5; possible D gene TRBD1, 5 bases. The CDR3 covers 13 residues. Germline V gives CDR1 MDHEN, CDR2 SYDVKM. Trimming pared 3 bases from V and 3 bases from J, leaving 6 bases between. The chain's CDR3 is CASSLGPNQPQHF. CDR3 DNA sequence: TGTGCCAGCAGTTTGGGGCCCAATCAGCCCCAGCATTTT.

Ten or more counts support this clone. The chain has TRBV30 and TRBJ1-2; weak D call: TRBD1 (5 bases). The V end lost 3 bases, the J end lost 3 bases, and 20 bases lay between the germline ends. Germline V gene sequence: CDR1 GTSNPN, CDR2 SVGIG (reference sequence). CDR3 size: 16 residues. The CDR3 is CAWSEPPGLFYYGYTF. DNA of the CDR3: TGTGCCTGGAGCGAGCCGCCGGGACTGTTTTACTATGGCTACACCTTC.

CDR3 sequence reads: CASKIGAGQPQHF. CDR3 DNA sequence: TGTGCCAGTAAAATCGGGGCCGGTCAGCCCCAGCATTTT. V is TRBV19 and J is TRBJ1-5; tentatively, D is TRBD1 (5 bases). Germline-derived CDR1 and CDR2 are LNHDA and SQIVND (reference sequence). V lost 7 bases and J lost 6, with 13 bases in between. This CDR3 is built from 13 residues.

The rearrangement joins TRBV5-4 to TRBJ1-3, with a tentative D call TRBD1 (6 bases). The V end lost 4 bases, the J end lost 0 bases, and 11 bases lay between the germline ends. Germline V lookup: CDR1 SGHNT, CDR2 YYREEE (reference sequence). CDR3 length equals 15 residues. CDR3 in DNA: TGTGCCAGCAGCGAGGGGGGGAACTCTGGAAACACCATATATTTT. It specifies CASSEGGNSGNTIYF.

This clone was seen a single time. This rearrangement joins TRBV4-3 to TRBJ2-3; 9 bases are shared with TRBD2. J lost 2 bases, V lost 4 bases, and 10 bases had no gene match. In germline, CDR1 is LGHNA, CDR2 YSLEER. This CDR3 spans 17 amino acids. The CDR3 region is CASSRPPAGGSTDTQYF. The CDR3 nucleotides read TGCGCCAGCAGCCGACCCCCAGCGGGAGGTTCCACAGATACGCAGTATTTT.

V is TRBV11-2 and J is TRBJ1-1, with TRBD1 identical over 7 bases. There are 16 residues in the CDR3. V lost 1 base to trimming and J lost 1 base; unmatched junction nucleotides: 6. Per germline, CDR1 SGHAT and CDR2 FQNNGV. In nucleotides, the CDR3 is TGTGCCAGCAGCTTAGTGGCAGGGGGAACGAACACTGAAGCTTTCTTT. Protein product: CASSLVAGGTNTEAFF. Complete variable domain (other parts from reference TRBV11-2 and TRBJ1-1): EAGVAQSPRYKIIEKRQSVAFWCNPISGHATLYWYQQILGQGPKLLIQFQNNGVVDDSQLPKDRFSAERLKGVDSTLKIQPAKLEDSAVYLCASSLVAGGTNTEAFFGQGTRLTVV.

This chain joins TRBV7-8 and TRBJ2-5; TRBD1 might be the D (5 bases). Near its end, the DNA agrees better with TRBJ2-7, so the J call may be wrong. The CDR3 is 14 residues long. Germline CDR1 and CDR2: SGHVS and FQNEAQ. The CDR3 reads CASSLTGGSYEQYF. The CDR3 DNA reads TGTGCCAGCAGCTTAACAGGTGGATCCTACGAGCAGTACTTC.

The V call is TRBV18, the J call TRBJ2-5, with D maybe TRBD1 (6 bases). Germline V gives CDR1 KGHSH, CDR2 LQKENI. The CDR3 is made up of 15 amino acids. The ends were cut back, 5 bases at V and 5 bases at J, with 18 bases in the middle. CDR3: CASSGQGFFQETQYF. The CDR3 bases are TGTGCCAGCTCAGGGCAGGGGTTCTTTCAGGAGACCCAGTACTTC.

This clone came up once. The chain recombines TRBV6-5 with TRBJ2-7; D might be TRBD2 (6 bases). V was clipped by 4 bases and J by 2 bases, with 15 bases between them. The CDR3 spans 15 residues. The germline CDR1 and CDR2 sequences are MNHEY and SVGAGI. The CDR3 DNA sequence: TGTGCCAGCAGTTCACCCCGGGACTCTACCTACGAGCAGTACTTC. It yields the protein CASSSPRDSTYEQYF.

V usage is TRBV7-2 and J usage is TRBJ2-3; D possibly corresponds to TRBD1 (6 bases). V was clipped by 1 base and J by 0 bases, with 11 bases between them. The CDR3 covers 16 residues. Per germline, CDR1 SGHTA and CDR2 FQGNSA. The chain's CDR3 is CASSLVGQISTDTQYF. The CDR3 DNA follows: TGTGCCAGCAGCTTAGTTGGACAGATAAGCACAGATACGCAGTATTTT.

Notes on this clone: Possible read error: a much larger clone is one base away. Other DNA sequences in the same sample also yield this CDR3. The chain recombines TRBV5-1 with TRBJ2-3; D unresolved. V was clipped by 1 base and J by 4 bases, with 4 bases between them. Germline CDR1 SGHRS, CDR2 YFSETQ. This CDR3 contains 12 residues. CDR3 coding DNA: TGCGCCAGCAGCTTGAAAGCAGATACGCAGTATTTT. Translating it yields CASSLKADTQYF.

CDR3 protein: CAISTPPATGDHNEQFF. The CDR3 coding sequence is TGTGCCATCTCCACCCCCCCGGCGACAGGGGATCACAATGAGCAGTTCTTC. The chain uses TRBV10-3 and TRBJ2-1; 8 nucleotides match TRBD1. V trimming: 8 bases; J trimming: 5 bases; junction bases outside the gene matches: 17. Germline V gives CDR1 ENHRY, CDR2 SYGVKD. There are 17 residues in the CDR3.

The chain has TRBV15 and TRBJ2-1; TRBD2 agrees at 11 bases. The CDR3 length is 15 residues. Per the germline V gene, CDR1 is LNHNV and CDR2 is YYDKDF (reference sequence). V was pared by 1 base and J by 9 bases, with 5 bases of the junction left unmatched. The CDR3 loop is CATSRGGLAAGEQFF. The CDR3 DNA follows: TGTGCCACCAGCAGAGGGGGACTAGCGGCCGGTGAGCAGTTCTTC.

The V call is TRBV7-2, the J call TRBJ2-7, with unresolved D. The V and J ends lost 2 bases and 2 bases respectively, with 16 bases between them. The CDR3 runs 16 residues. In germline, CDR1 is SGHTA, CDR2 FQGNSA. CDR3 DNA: TGTGCCAGCAGCTTAATGACGGTAGGGCTCACCTACGAGCAGTACTTC. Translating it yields CASSLMTVGLTYEQYF.